This T cell receptor beta chain was identified in a study of regulatory T cells in long-lasting Graves disease. Study-wide results and caveats: Tissue studied was limited to peripheral blood, excluding thyroid tissue. The persistent group shared about 2,500 public clonotypes, more than the approximately 1,000 shared by new patients. Authors noted too few samples as a limitation.

Described time point: persistent/refractory GD, antithyroid drugs over 5 years with positive TRAb. Construction of the TCR library relied on RNA isolated from PBMCs. Libraries of TCR beta came from iRepertoire HTBI primers plus Arm-PCR of CDR3 regions. MiXCR, run by TCRdb on the multiplex PCR reads, gives a single entry per CDR3 protein. The profile covers 400,000 to 500,000 distinct CDR3 sequences, with roughly 22% appearing a single time and roughly 13% taken by the ten largest. Note on this clonotype: Its antigen is not identified.

Deletions cut 3 bases from V and 3 bases from J, with 14 bases between. The CDR3 length is 16 residues. From germline, CDR1 is SGHNT and CDR2 YENEEA. The TCR was taken from a female donor with Graves disease. Sequences were derived from peripheral blood mononuclear cells (PBMCs), sampled when the disease was refractory, from a patient treated with antithyroid drugs. The V and J genes are TRBV11-3 and TRBJ1-4, with a possible D match to TRBD1 (5 bases). The CDR3 spells CASSLPAEGPNEKLFF. In DNA, the CDR3 is TGTGCCAGCAGCTTGCCAGCGGAGGGGCCTAATGAAAAACTGTTTTTT.